This TCR beta chain was sequenced for a study of T cell repertoires in cytomegalovirus infection. The wider study: The study used recently identified HLA-C-restricted and well-studied HLA-B-restricted CMV epitopes. Matching HLA type and CMV infection were both indicated by public TCR beta signatures. Overall study findings and caveats: What dominated the ex vivo response were HLA-C-restricted CMV-specific TCR beta clonotypes. The cumulative frequency of public TCR beta families distinguished individuals who carried CMV together with the relevant HLA.

The CDR3 extends over 17 amino acids. The germline V gene has CDR1 SGHDT and CDR2 YYEEEE. Trimming pared 1 base from V and 1 base from J, leaving 17 bases between. As concerns this clonotype: Its antigen is not known.

TCRdb re-called the reads with MiXCR, one entry per CDR3 protein. The sample shows 700,000 to 850,000 distinct CDR3 sequences, around a third of them seen only once. V and J are TRBV5-6 and TRBJ1-1; no clear D gene. The clonotype was recovered from a human donor in good health (CMV status not recorded). Some clones in this sample may be carry-over from other donors' samples. This specimen was cultured CD8+ T cells from PBMCs, taken from culture after CMV antigen stimulation. CDR3 residues: CASSLLISGSTNTEAFF. The CDR3 DNA follows: TGTGCCAGCAGCTTGCTGATCTCTGGCTCGACGAACACTGAAGCTTTCTTT.